The clone carrying this T cell receptor (beta chain) has ten or more counts. These data come from a study of shared clonotypes between healthy human individuals. Germline V lookup: CDR1 MNHNS, CDR2 SASEGT. V shed 4 bases, J shed 6 bases, and the junction held 15 bases outside the gene matches. The CDR3 covers 17 residues. TCRdb's copy holds only in-frame clones and misses some; the assay was immunoSEQ multiplex PCR. The sample includes under 1,100,000 clones, 75% to 80% of them seen just once. The TCR was taken from a man aged 18 to 30 in good health. Some clones in this sample may be carry-over from other donors' samples. The sequencing input was memory CD4+ T cells from PBMCs. Subset noted: CD45RA-negative fraction. V gene TRBV6-1 combines with J gene TRBJ2-3; 8 positions match TRBD1. The CDR3 region is CASSAAGWTGRLDTQYF. The CDR3 DNA sequence: TGTGCCAGCAGTGCTGCAGGCTGGACAGGGAGACTTGATACGCAGTATTTT.